This T cell receptor (beta chain) derives from a study of PD-1 blockade in classical Hodgkin lymphoma. Germline lookup yields CDR1 SNHLY and CDR2 FYNNEI. This CDR3 region has 13 residues. V trimming: 6 bases; J trimming: 4 bases; junction bases outside the gene matches: 2. Points on this clone: Its antigen is as yet unknown.

The study's findings and limits: Whatever underlies the repertoire differences (possibly disease activity or prior therapy) remains undefined. Lower baseline TCR diversity marked trial partial responders and progressors.

Here immunoSEQ multiplex PCR was the method, and the copy in TCRdb shows in-frame clones only, minus some. The sample lists around 18,000 clones; over 65% were seen once. As to time point: cycle 4 day 1 (C4D1), after 6 weeks of nivolumab. Each patient's relapse followed autologous stem cell transplantation, and brentuximab vedotin exposure varied. It was by magnetic negative selection that CD4+ T cells were purified from thawed PBMCs. The clonotype originates from a human donor with classical Hodgkin lymphoma. Sequenced material: CD4+ T cells from blood, taken before the fourth cycle of nivolumab. The chain combines TRBV2 with TRBJ2-7, with 11 bases fitting TRBD1. CDR3 bases: TGTGCCAGCAGGGACAGGGGGCAGTACGAGCAGTACTTC. Its protein product is CASRDRGQYEQYF.